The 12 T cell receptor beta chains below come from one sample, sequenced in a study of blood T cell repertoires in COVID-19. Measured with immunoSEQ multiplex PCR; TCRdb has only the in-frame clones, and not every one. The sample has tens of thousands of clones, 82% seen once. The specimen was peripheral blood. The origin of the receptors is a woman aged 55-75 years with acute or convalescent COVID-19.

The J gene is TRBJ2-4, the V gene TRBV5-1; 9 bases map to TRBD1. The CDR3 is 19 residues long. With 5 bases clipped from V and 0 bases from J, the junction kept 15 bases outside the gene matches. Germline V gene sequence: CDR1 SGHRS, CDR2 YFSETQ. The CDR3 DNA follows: TGCGCCAGCAGTGCGTACAGGGGGCGCGATTCCATAGCCAAAAACATTCAGTACTTC. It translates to CASSAYRGRDSIAKNIQYF.

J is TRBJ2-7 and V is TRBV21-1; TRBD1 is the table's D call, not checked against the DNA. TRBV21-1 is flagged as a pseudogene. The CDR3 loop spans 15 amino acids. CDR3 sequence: CASSRWRQEAYEQYF. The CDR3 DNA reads TGTGCCAGCAGCAGATGGAGACAGGAAGCCTACGAGCAGTACTTC.

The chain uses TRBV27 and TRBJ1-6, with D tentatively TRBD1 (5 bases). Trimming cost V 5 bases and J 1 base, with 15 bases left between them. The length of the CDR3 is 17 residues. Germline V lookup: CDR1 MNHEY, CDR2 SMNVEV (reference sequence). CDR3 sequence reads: CASSTDFGGSYNSPLHF. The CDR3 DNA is TGTGCCAGCAGTACGGATTTTGGGGGGTCCTATAATTCACCCCTCCACTTT.

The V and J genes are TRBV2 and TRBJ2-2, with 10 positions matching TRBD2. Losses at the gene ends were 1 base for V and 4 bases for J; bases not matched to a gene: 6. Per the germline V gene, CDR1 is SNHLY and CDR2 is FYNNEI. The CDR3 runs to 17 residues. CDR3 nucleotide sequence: TGTGCCAGCAGTGAAGGCCTAGCGGGAGCCCCCACCGGGGAGCTGTTTTTT. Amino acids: CASSEGLAGAPTGELFF.

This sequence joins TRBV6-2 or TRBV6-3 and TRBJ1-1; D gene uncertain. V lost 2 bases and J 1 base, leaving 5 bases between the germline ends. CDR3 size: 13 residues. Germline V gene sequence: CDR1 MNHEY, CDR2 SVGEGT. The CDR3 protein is CASSYNRNTEAFF. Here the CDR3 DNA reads TGTGCCAGCAGTTACAACAGGAACACTGAAGCTTTCTTT.

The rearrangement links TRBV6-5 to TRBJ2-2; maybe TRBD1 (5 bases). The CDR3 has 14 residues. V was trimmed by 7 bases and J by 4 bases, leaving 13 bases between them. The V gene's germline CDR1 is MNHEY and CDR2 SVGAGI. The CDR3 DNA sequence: TGTGCCAGCACCCCGGCAGGGTCCACCGGGGAGCTGTTTTTT. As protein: CASTPAGSTGELFF.

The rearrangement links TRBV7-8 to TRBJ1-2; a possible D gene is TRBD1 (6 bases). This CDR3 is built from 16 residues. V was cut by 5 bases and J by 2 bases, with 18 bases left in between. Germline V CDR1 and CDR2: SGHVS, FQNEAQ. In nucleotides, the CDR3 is TGTGCCAGCAGCCCCCAGATGAGGGGGGGCAACTATGGCTACACCTTC. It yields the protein CASSPQMRGGNYGYTF. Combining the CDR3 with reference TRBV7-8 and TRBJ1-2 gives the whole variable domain GAGVSQSPRYKVAKRGQDVALRCDPISGHVSLFWYQQALGQGPEFLTYFQNEAQLDKSGLPSDRFFAERPEGSVSTLKIQRTQQEDSAVYLCASSPQMRGGNYGYTFGSGTRLTVV.

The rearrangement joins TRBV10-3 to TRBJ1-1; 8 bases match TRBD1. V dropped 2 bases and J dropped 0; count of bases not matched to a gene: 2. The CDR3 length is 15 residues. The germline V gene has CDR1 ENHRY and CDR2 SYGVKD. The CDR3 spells CAISETGGMNTEAFF. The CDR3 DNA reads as TGTGCCATCAGTGAGACAGGGGGAATGAACACTGAAGCTTTCTTT.

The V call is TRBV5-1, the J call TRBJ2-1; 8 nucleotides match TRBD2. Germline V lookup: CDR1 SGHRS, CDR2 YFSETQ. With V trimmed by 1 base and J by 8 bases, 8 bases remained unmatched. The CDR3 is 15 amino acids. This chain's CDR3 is CASSLSGLATHEQFF. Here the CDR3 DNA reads TGCGCCAGCAGCTTGAGTGGACTAGCAACGCATGAGCAGTTCTTC.

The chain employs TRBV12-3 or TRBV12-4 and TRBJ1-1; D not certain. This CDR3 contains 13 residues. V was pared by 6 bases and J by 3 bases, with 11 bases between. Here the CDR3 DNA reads TGTGCCAGCAGCCTTTCAGGATACACTGAAGCTTTCTTT. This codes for CASSLSGYTEAFF.

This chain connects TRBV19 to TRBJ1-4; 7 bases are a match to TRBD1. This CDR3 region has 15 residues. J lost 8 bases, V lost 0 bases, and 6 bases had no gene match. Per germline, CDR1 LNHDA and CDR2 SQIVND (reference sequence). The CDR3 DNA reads TGTGCCAGTAGTATAGACCGACAGGGTGTGGAAAAACTGTTTTTT. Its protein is CASSIDRQGVEKLFF.

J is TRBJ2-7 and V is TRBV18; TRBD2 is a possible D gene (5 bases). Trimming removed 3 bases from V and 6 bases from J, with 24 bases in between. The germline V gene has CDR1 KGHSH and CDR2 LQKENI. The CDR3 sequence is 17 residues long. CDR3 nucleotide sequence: TGTGCCAGCTCACCTACGTACGGGGAAGGAAAGGTCGGCGAGCAGTACTTC. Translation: CASSPTYGEGKVGEQYF.